These 17 T cell receptor beta chains share one sample of origin, sequenced in a study of response to subunit inactivated influenza vaccine. TCRdb ran MiXCR on the RT-PCR reads and lists one entry per CDR3 protein. Among around 850,000 distinct CDR3 sequences listed, 15% to 20% were seen once. Sequenced material: PBMCs from blood, taken 5 days after vaccination. The source of these receptors is a man in his fifties or sixties who received an inactivated influenza vaccine.

This clonotype has at least ten counts. The J gene is TRBJ2-1, the V gene TRBV20-1, with a possible D match to TRBD1 (5 bases). CDR3 length: 15 amino acids. From germline, CDR1 is DFQATT and CDR2 SNEGSKA (reference sequence). Trimming cost V 4 bases and J 3 bases, with 16 bases left between them. The CDR3 sequence is CSAIEITDSYNEQFF. The CDR3 DNA is TGCAGTGCTATAGAGATCACCGACAGCTACAATGAGCAGTTCTTC.

Many counts were recorded for this clonotype. The V and J genes are TRBV2 and TRBJ2-7, with D possibly matching TRBD1 (6 bases). V lost 8 bases and J 2 bases, leaving 19 bases between the germline ends. The CDR3 is 15 residues long. Germline V lookup: CDR1 SNHLY, CDR2 FYNNEI. The CDR3 loop is CASAHRDIRPYEQYF. The CDR3 bases are TGTGCCAGCGCTCACCGGGACATCCGGCCCTACGAGCAGTACTTC.

The chain employs TRBV3-1 and TRBJ1-1; D remains unclear. Per germline, CDR1 LGHDT and CDR2 YNNKEL (reference sequence). The CDR3 is 15 residues long. V lost 1 base and J 2 bases, leaving 11 bases between the germline ends. In DNA, the CDR3 is TGTGCCAGCAGCCAAGGAACAGTTCCCAACACTGAAGCTTTCTTT. This gives the protein CASSQGTVPNTEAFF.

V and J are TRBV7-8 and TRBJ1-3, with a weak D call TRBD1 (6 bases). CDR1 is SGHVS, CDR2 FQNEAQ, per germline. The CDR3 contains 17 residues. Trimming removed 4 bases at V and 0 bases at J, with 16 bases between. The CDR3 spells CASSSRTALDSGNTIYF. CDR3 coding DNA: TGTGCCAGCAGCTCACGGACAGCTTTAGACTCTGGAAACACCATATATTTT. Looking up the rest from reference TRBV7-8 and TRBJ1-3 gives the full variable domain: GAGVSQSPRYKVAKRGQDVALRCDPISGHVSLFWYQQALGQGPEFLTYFQNEAQLDKSGLPSDRFFAERPEGSVSTLKIQRTQQEDSAVYLCASSSRTALDSGNTIYFGEGSWLTVV.

CDR3 sequence reads: CASSLSGTPSYEQYF. CDR3 bases: TGTGCCAGCAGCTTAAGCGGAACTCCATCCTACGAGCAGTACTTC. The chain combines TRBV7-8 with TRBJ2-7; tentative D call: TRBD2 (5 bases). Germline V gene sequence: CDR1 SGHVS, CDR2 FQNEAQ. This CDR3 has 15 residues. V was cut by 2 bases and J by 1 base, with 12 bases left in between.

This clonotype was seen only a few times. This chain links TRBV10-2 with TRBJ1-1; D gene unclear. The CDR3 sequence is 14 residues long. Trimming shortened V by 7 bases and J by 7 bases, and 19 bases separated the two germline ends. CDR1 and CDR2 (germline): WSHSY, SAAADI. CDR3 coding DNA: TGCGCCAGCAAATGGGTCGGGAGCGGCGGTGAAGCTTTCTTT. As protein: CASKWVGSGGEAFF.

This clonotype was observed a few times. The V call is TRBV7-3, the J call TRBJ1-3; 7 nucleotides match TRBD1. The CDR3 covers 14 residues. V shed 5 bases, J shed 2 bases, and the junction held 3 bases outside the gene matches. Germline CDR1 reads SGHTA; CDR2 reads FQGTGA. As DNA, the CDR3 is TGTGCCAGCAGCCCGGGACAGCCTGGAAACACCATATATTTT. This encodes CASSPGQPGNTIYF. The variable domain in full, with the rest retrieved from reference TRBV7-3 and TRBJ1-3, is GAGVSQTPSNKVTEKGKYVELRCDPISGHTALYWYRQSLGQGPEFLIYFQGTGAADDSGLPNDRFFAVRPEGSVSTLKIQRTERGDSAVYLCASSPGQPGNTIYFGEGSWLTVV.

This clonotype was counted between two and nine times. The chain is built from TRBV4-3 and TRBJ2-3; tentative D call: TRBD1 (5 bases). The V and J ends lost 4 bases and 1 base respectively, with 15 bases between them. This CDR3 has 16 residues. Germline V gene data show CDR1 as LGHNA and CDR2 as YSLEER. The CDR3 here is CASSPKLVGRTDTQYF. CDR3 nucleotides: TGCGCCAGCAGCCCGAAGCTGGTGGGGCGCACAGATACGCAGTATTTT.

This rearrangement joins TRBV20-1 to TRBJ1-1; tentatively, D is TRBD1 (6 bases). In germline, CDR1 is DFQATT, CDR2 SNEGSKA (reference sequence). This CDR3 is built from 11 residues. Deletions cut 6 bases from V and 6 bases from J, with 11 bases between. Written as DNA, the CDR3 is TGCAGTGCCAATTCAGGGGCTGAAGCTTTCTTT. This translates into CSANSGAEAFF.

The chain combines TRBV29-1 with TRBJ1-4; no reliable D call. Looked up from germline, CDR1 is SQVTM and CDR2 is ANQGSEA. The CDR3 runs to 11 residues. Deletions cut 6 bases from V and 11 bases from J, with 13 bases between. CDR3 sequence reads: CSVGLPSKLFF. The CDR3 bases are TGCAGCGTGGGCCTCCCGTCCAAACTGTTTTTT.

The sample holds many counts of this clonotype. The V and J genes are TRBV6-5 and TRBJ1-5; TRBD1 aligns across 7 bases. Per the germline V gene, CDR1 is MNHEY and CDR2 is SVGAGI. The CDR3 totals 14 residues. With 4 bases clipped from V and 7 bases from J, the junction kept 7 bases outside the gene matches. The CDR3 here is CASSSRGLWQPQHF. The CDR3 DNA reads TGTGCCAGCAGTTCTAGGGGGCTATGGCAGCCCCAGCATTTT.

The genes are TRBV27 and TRBJ1-6, with TRBD1 matching over 7 bases. Trimming cost V 7 bases and J 10 bases; bases outside gene matches: 16. The CDR3 runs 16 residues. CDR1 and CDR2 (germline): MNHEY, SMNVEV (reference sequence). CDR3 DNA: TGTGCCAGCACCCGTCAAGGAGCAGGGGGAGGCTCACCCCTCCACTTT. It is translated as CASTRQGAGGGSPLHF.

At least ten counts were recorded for this clonotype. This chain connects TRBV7-4 to TRBJ2-2; D not certain. The CDR3 loop spans 17 amino acids. The V end lost 6 bases, the J end lost 0 bases, and 17 bases lay between the germline ends. Germline lookup yields CDR1 SGHVT and CDR2 SQSDAQ. CDR3 in amino acids: CASSSGGFRPNTGELFF. The CDR3, as DNA: TGTGCCAGCAGTTCCGGTGGGTTCAGGCCGAACACCGGGGAGCTGTTTTTT. Combining the CDR3 with reference TRBV7-4 and TRBJ2-2 gives the whole variable domain GAGVSQSPRYKVAKRGRDVALRCDSISGHVTLYWYRQTLGQGSEVLTYSQSDAQRDKSGRPSGRFSAERPERSVSTLKIQRTEQGDSAVYLCASSSGGFRPNTGELFFGEGSRLTVL.

The rearrangement links TRBV7-2 to TRBJ2-1, with D uncertain. Trimming removed 5 bases at V and 9 bases at J, with 8 bases between. This CDR3 is built from 11 residues. Germline V gene sequence: CDR1 SGHTA, CDR2 FQGNSA. CDR3 nucleotides: TGTGCCAGCAGCATCATTGTTGAGCAGTTCTTC. This gives the protein CASSIIVEQFF.

The chain carries TRBV7-8 and TRBJ2-3; D is perhaps TRBD1 or TRBD2 (5 bases each). Per the germline V gene, CDR1 is SGHVS and CDR2 is FQNEAQ. The V end was cut by 2 bases, the J end by 0 bases, with 15 bases between. There are 17 residues in the CDR3. The CDR3 protein is CASSLFDSRGSTDTQYF. Written as DNA, the CDR3 is TGTGCCAGCAGCTTATTTGATTCCCGGGGCAGCACAGATACGCAGTATTTT.

This clonotype was seen at least ten times. V usage is TRBV7-3 and J usage is TRBJ1-1; D remains unclear. V lost 3 bases and J lost 2, with 7 bases in between. From germline, CDR1 is SGHTA and CDR2 FQGTGA. CDR3 length equals 13 residues. The CDR3 loop reads CASSLGYNTEAFF. In DNA form, the CDR3 reads TGTGCCAGCAGCTTGGGGTATAACACTGAAGCTTTCTTT.

This clonotype came up many times. J is TRBJ2-3 and V is TRBV12-3 or TRBV12-4; D remains ambiguous. The CDR3 has 14 residues. V lost 1 base, J lost 9 bases, and 14 bases lay in between. The CDR3 loop is CASSLGEARKTQYF. The CDR3 DNA follows: TGTGCCAGCAGTTTAGGGGAAGCACGTAAGACGCAGTATTTT.